The 20 T cell receptor beta chains presented below share a single source sample, sequenced in a study of blood T cell repertoires in COVID-19. Profiled with immunoSEQ multiplex PCR; TCRdb holds only in-frame clones, not every one. The sample has approximately 300,000 clones, about 87% seen once; the top ten hold roughly 3.9%. Sequencing used peripheral blood. These receptors all come from a woman aged 40 to 55 with acute or convalescent COVID-19.

V and J are TRBV12-3 or TRBV12-4 and TRBJ2-7, with D possibly matching TRBD2 (5 bases). CDR3 length: 13 residues. Trimming removed 2 bases at V and 7 bases at J, with 12 bases between. CDR3 region: CASSLQSWEEQYV. The CDR3 DNA follows: TGTGCCAGCAGTTTACAGTCGTGGGAGGAGCAGTACGTC.

In its sample, this clone was seen many times. The chain uses TRBV19 and TRBJ1-1, with 8 bases lining up with TRBD1. CDR3 length: 15 amino acids. Germline-derived CDR1 and CDR2 are LNHDA and SQIVND (reference sequence). V shed 0 bases, J shed 7 bases, and the junction held 7 bases outside the gene matches. The CDR3 DNA is TGTGCCAGTAGTATAGATGGCAGGGGGCGCATTGAAGCTTTCTTT. Translated, it gives CASSIDGRGRIEAFF. The full variable domain, its missing parts supplied by reference TRBV19 and TRBJ1-1, is DGGITQSPKYLFRKEGQNVTLSCEQNLNHDAMYWYRQDPGQGLRLIYYSQIVNDFQKGDIAEGYSVSREKKESFPLTVTSAQKNPTAFYLCASSIDGRGRIEAFFGQGTRLTVV.

This clone was seen repeatedly, ten times or more. The J gene is TRBJ1-2, the V gene TRBV2; 9 bases align to TRBD1. Trimming cost V 9 bases and J 7 bases; bases outside gene matches: 3. CDR3 size: 11 residues. Germline values: CDR1 SNHLY, CDR2 FYNNEI. DNA of the CDR3: TGTGCCAGTTACAGGGGGCTTGGCTACACCTTC. As protein: CASYRGLGYTF.

J is TRBJ1-1 and V is TRBV15; D is perhaps TRBD1 (6 bases). The CDR3 totals 15 residues. Deletions cut 2 bases from V and 6 bases from J, with 16 bases between. Germline loops: CDR1 LNHNV, CDR2 YYDKDF (reference sequence). The CDR3 DNA follows: TGTGCCACCAGCAGAAGTACAAACAGGGTGTCTGAAGCTTTCTTT. It encodes CATSRSTNRVSEAFF.

The chain employs TRBV11-2 and TRBJ1-2, with TRBD1 matching 7 bases. V dropped 8 bases and J dropped 7; count of bases not matched to a gene: 25. The CDR3 spans 18 residues. Germline V gene data show CDR1 as SGHAT and CDR2 as FQNNGV. CDR3 in DNA: TGTGCCAGCCGCACCGTTAAATTGGGACAGAAGGAGTTATTTGGCTACACCTTC. Protein sequence: CASRTVKLGQKELFGYTF.

The V gene is TRBV27, the J gene TRBJ2-3; perhaps TRBD1 as D (5 bases). V lost 3 bases and J 5 bases, leaving 12 bases between the germline ends. Germline V lookup: CDR1 MNHEY, CDR2 SMNVEV (reference sequence). This CDR3 region has 14 residues. CDR3 residues: CASSLLGLRDTQYF. Here the CDR3 DNA reads TGTGCCAGCAGTTTGCTGGGGCTACGAGATACGCAGTATTTT.

The chain couples TRBV18 to TRBJ1-1, with a weak D call TRBD1 (5 bases). The CDR3 loop spans 18 amino acids. Germline CDR1 reads KGHSH; CDR2 reads LQKENI. Trimming removed 3 bases at V and 0 bases at J, with 20 bases between. CDR3 sequence (DNA): TGTGCCAGCTCACCCCATAAACTGACCGGGGGACTGAACACTGAAGCTTTCTTT. Translation: CASSPHKLTGGLNTEAFF.

This clone was seen just once. The chain is built from TRBV5-1 and TRBJ1-1; 9 nucleotides agree with TRBD1. The V and J ends lost 2 bases and 1 base, in that order; junction bases with no gene match: 3. This CDR3 is built from 15 residues. Per the germline V gene, CDR1 is SGHRS and CDR2 is YFSETQ. Here the CDR3 reads CASSFRTGENTEAFF. The CDR3 DNA is TGCGCCAGCAGCTTCAGGACAGGGGAGAACACTGAAGCTTTCTTT.

The genes are TRBV4-1 and TRBJ1-2; possible D gene TRBD1, 6 bases. CDR1 is MGHRA and CDR2 is YSYEKL in the germline V gene. The V end was cut by 4 bases, the J end by 4 bases, with 19 bases between. The CDR3 has 16 amino acids. CDR3 bases: TGCGCCAGCAGCCTCCAAAACCAGGGGACGAGCTATGGCTACACCTTC. Translating gives CASSLQNQGTSYGYTF.

CDR3 region: CASSFSGGNYGYTF. Written as DNA, the CDR3 is TGCGCCAGCAGCTTCTCCGGCGGTAACTATGGCTACACCTTC. The V gene is TRBV5-1, the J gene TRBJ1-2, with unresolved D. Germline assignment: CDR1 SGHRS and CDR2 YFSETQ. V lost 2 bases and J 1 base, leaving 9 bases between the germline ends. The CDR3 sequence is 14 residues long.

The rearrangement links TRBV4-1 to TRBJ2-1; possibly TRBD1 for D (5 bases). Germline V gene data show CDR1 as MGHRA and CDR2 as YSYEKL. The V end lost 0 bases, the J end lost 5 bases, and 14 bases lay between the germline ends. The CDR3 runs 16 residues. CDR3 coding DNA: TGCGCCAGCAGCCAAGATCCCCAGGGAACTCACAATGAGCAGTTCTTC. This codes for CASSQDPQGTHNEQFF.

The chain joins TRBV7-9 to TRBJ2-6; no clear D gene. From germline, CDR1 is SEHNR and CDR2 FQNEAQ (reference sequence). V was trimmed by 1 base and J by 4 bases, leaving 5 bases between them. The CDR3 is 14 residues long. The CDR3 DNA reads as TGTGCCAGCAGCTTAGTCTACGGGGCCAACGTCCTGACTTTC. The encoded protein is CASSLVYGANVLTF.

The rearrangement joins TRBV11-2 to TRBJ1-2, with D tentatively TRBD1 (6 bases). V shed 5 bases and J shed 8 bases, with 15 bases lying between them. Germline-derived CDR1 and CDR2 are SGHAT and FQNNGV. The CDR3 spans 13 residues. The CDR3 reads CASSRLGGPGYTF. DNA for the CDR3: TGTGCCAGCAGCCGCCTCGGGGGGCCCGGCTACACCTTC.

The chain carries TRBV6-4 and TRBJ2-1; 15 bases line up with TRBD2. The CDR3 runs 15 residues. In germline, CDR1 is MRHNA, CDR2 SNTAGT. Trimming at V came to 8 bases and at J to 10 bases, leaving 9 bases not matched to a gene. CDR3 bases: TGTGCCAGCGGAACCGGACTAGCGGGGGGGCAGGAGCAGTTCTTC. As protein: CASGTGLAGGQEQFF.

The chain links TRBV5-1 to TRBJ2-3, with D possibly TRBD1 on 6 matching bases. CDR1 and CDR2 from the germline V gene are SGHRS and YFSETQ. Between the trimmed V and J ends, which lost 5 bases and 2 bases, there was a span of 18 bases. The CDR3 has 16 amino acids. DNA for the CDR3: TGCGCCAGCAGTACCGGGACACCGGCTCCCACAGATACGCAGTATTTT. Its protein product is CASSTGTPAPTDTQYF.

The rearrangement links TRBV7-3 to TRBJ2-7, with 13 positions matching TRBD2. Germline lookup yields CDR1 SGHTA and CDR2 FQGTGA. CDR3 length: 16 amino acids. V was pared by 5 bases and J by 4 bases, with 8 bases of the junction left unmatched. CDR3 sequence: CASSPRLAGGRYEQYV. The CDR3 DNA sequence: TGTGCCAGCAGCCCCAGACTAGCGGGGGGTAGATACGAGCAGTACGTC.

The V gene is TRBV5-1, the J gene TRBJ2-2; 9 nucleotides align to TRBD1. The CDR3 is 15 residues long. Germline-derived CDR1 and CDR2 are SGHRS and YFSETQ. With 2 bases clipped from V and 7 bases from J, the junction kept 6 bases outside the gene matches. CDR3 DNA sequence: TGCGCCAGCAGCTTAAATCCGGGACAGGGCGGGGAGCTGTTTTTT. Its protein is CASSLNPGQGGELFF. Variable domain in full (rest from reference TRBV5-1 and TRBJ2-2): KAGVTQTPRYLIKTRGQQVTLSCSPISGHRSVSWYQQTPGQGLQFLFEYFSETQRNKGNFPGRFSGRQFSNSRSEMNVSTLELGDSALYLCASSLNPGQGGELFFGEGSRLTVL.

The sample holds one count of this clone. The genes are TRBV4-1 and TRBJ2-2; weak D call: TRBD1 (5 bases). The CDR3 covers 16 residues. Germline V gives CDR1 MGHRA, CDR2 YSYEKL. V lost 0 bases and J 2 bases, leaving 10 bases between the germline ends. This CDR3 is CASSQDPGFNTGELFF. The CDR3 DNA sequence: TGCGCCAGCAGCCAAGATCCAGGGTTCAACACCGGGGAGCTGTTTTTT.

The chain uses TRBV28 and TRBJ1-6; no definite D call. The CDR3 loop spans 15 amino acids. V lost 5 bases to trimming and J lost 11 bases, with 19 bases between them. Per the germline V gene, CDR1 is MDHEN and CDR2 is SYDVKM. CDR3 in DNA: TGTGCCAGCAGTGCCCCTAGCCGGGGAGAGCCACCCCTCCACTTT. Translating gives CASSAPSRGEPPLHF.

This chain uses TRBV19 with TRBJ1-2; 8 bases agree with TRBD1. CDR3 size: 14 residues. The germline gives CDR1 LNHDA, CDR2 SQIVND (reference sequence). Trimming at V came to 5 bases and at J to 5 bases, leaving 7 bases not matched to a gene. DNA of the CDR3: TGTGCCAGTAGTCCAAGGGGACAGGTATATGGCTACACCTTC. It translates to CASSPRGQVYGYTF.